This T cell receptor (beta chain) was recorded in a study of graft-versus-host responses after intestinal transplantation. Concerning this clone: The antigen is not known.

General study points: Early declines in HvG clones that occurred post-transplant were associated with peak circulating GvH clone levels.

Here immunoSEQ multiplex PCR was the method, and the copy in TCRdb shows in-frame clones only, minus some. The sample consists of over 40,000 clones, about four fifths of them appearing once. Trimming pared 6 bases from V and 0 bases from J, leaving 14 bases between. The CDR3 is made up of 15 amino acids. Germline V CDR1 and CDR2: MNHNS, SASEGT. This clonotype was obtained from a human donor who was the organ donor for an intestinal transplant. The sample in question was unstimulated CD4+ T cells sorted from spleen or lymph node cells, obtained before transplant. The genes are TRBV6-1 and TRBJ1-2; the D gene is possibly TRBD1 (5 bases). CDR3: CASSQKEGANYGYTF. CDR3 DNA: TGTGCCAGCAGCCAGAAGGAAGGGGCTAACTATGGCTACACCTTC.